This T cell receptor beta chain was observed in a study of T cell repertoires in cytomegalovirus infection. Study at large: Through public TCR beta signatures, both CMV infection and matching HLA type were indicated. Study observations and caveats: Clonotype analysis showed dominance of the ex vivo response by HLA-C-restricted CMV-specific TCR beta clonotypes. The study identified carriers of CMV plus the relevant HLA from cumulative public TCR beta family frequency.

TCRdb redid the calling of the reads with MiXCR, one entry per CDR3 protein. There are roughly 230,000 distinct CDR3 sequences in the sample; around an eighth occur only once, and 1.5% to 2% lies in the top ten. J lost 3 bases, V lost 2 bases, and 1 base had no gene match. The germline V gene encodes CDR1 SEHNR and CDR2 FQNEAQ (reference sequence). CDR3 length: 14 amino acids. This clonotype has ten or more counts. Its antigen is currently unknown. This sequence originates from a human donor in good health (CMV status not recorded). Some clones in this sample may be carry-over from other donors' samples. The chain couples TRBV7-9 to TRBJ2-1, with 7 bases aligning to TRBD2. Sequencing used PBMCs. The CDR3 region has the DNA TGTGCCAGCAGCTTACTAGCGGTCTACAATGAGCAGTTCTTC. It encodes CASSLLAVYNEQFF.